This TCR beta chain was identified in a study of T-cell reconstitution after alpha-beta-depleted transplantation in children. Preparing the TCRbeta library involved the use of unique molecular identifiers. TCRdb redid the calling of the PCR reads with MiXCR, one entry per CDR3 protein. The sample lists roughly 350,000 distinct CDR3 sequences, 10% seen once, with roughly 2.5% in the top ten. The junction had 7 bases not matched to a gene; V was cut back by 6 bases and J by 5 bases. The CDR3 runs 14 residues. This clonotype occurred a few times. The chain carries TRBV12-3 or TRBV12-4 and TRBJ2-7; the match to TRBD1 covers 10 bases. Specimen: PBMCs from the stem cell graft donor, collected from the stem cell graft. This clonotype was sampled from a human donor who donated a stem cell graft to a child with acute lymphoblastic leukemia. The chain's CDR3 is CASRWTGGEDEQYF. Here the CDR3 DNA reads TGTGCCAGCAGGTGGACAGGGGGAGAGGACGAGCAGTACTTC.